The subject of this entry is one T cell receptor (beta chain). No antigen is known for it. Profiling relied on immunoSEQ multiplex PCR, and the TCRdb table lists in-frame clones only, not all of them. The sample includes 70,000 to 100,000 clones, roughly 91% seen only once; the top ten take roughly 0.31%. This record belongs to a study of graft-versus-host responses after intestinal transplantation. Turning to the study itself: Transplant recipients had multivisceral, liver-intestinal, or isolated intestinal grafts. Every one of the recipients received anti-thymocyte globulin induction and afterwards took tacrolimus and steroids for about 3 years. Study results and limitations: Recipient bone marrow held GvH clones, some seen earlier in ileum or blood.

CDR3 length: 16 residues. J was trimmed by 1 base and V by 4 bases; bases with no gene match: 6. CDR1 is MDHEN and CDR2 is SYDVKM in the germline V gene. The V and J genes are TRBV28 and TRBJ2-1, with 8 bases matching TRBD1. Sample: unstimulated CD4+ T cells sorted from spleen or lymph node cells, taken before intestinal transplant. The receptor's source is a human donor who received an intestinal transplant. CDR3 protein: CASSSRTGPSYNEQFF. CDR3 coding DNA: TGTGCCAGCAGTTCCCGGACAGGGCCATCCTACAATGAGCAGTTCTTC.